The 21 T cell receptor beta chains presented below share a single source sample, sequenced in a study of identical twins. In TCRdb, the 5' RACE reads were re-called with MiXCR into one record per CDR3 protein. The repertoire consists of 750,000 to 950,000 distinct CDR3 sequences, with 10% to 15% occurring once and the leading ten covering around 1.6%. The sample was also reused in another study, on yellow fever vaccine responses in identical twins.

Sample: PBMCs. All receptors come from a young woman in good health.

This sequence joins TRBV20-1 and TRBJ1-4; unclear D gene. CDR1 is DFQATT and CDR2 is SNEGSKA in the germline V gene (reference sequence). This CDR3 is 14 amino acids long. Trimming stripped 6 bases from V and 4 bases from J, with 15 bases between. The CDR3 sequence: CSAKEQWGNEKLFF. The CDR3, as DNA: TGCAGTGCAAAGGAACAGTGGGGTAATGAAAAACTGTTTTTT.

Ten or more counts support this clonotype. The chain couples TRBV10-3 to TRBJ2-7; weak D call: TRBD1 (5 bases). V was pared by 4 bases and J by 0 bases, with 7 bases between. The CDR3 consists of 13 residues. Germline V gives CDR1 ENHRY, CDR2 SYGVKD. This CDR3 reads CAISGGTSYEQYV. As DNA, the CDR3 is TGTGCCATCAGTGGGGGCACCTCCTACGAGCAGTACGTC.

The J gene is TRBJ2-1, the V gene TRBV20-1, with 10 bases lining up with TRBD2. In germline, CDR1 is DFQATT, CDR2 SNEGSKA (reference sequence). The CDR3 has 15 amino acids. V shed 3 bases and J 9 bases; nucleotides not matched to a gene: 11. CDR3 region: CSARLASGGAVEQFF. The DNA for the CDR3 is TGCAGTGCTAGGCTTGCGAGCGGGGGGGCCGTTGAGCAGTTCTTC.

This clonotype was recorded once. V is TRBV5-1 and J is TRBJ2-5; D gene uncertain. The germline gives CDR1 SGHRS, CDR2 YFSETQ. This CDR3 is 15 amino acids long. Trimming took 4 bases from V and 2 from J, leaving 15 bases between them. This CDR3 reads CASSRILGPQETQYF. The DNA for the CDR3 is TGCGCCAGCAGCCGCATCCTAGGACCGCAAGAGACCCAGTACTTC.

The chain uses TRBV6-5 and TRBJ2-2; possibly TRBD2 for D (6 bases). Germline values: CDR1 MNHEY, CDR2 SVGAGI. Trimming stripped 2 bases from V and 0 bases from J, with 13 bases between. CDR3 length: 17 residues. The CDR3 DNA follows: TGTGCCAGCAGTTACGTCTTGGGCGGGACGAACACCGGGGAGCTGTTTTTT. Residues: CASSYVLGGTNTGELFF.

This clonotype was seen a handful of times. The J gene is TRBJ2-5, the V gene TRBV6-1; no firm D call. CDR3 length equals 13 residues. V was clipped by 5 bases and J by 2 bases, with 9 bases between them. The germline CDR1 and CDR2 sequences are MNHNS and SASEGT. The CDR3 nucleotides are TGTGCCAGCAGTACGTCCGGACAAGAGACCCAGTACTTC. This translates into CASSTSGQETQYF.

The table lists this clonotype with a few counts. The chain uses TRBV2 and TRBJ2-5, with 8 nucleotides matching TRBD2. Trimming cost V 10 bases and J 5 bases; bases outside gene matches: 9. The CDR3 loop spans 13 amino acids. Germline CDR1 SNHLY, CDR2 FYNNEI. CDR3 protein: CANARGGGETQYF. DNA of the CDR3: TGTGCCAACGCTCGGGGGGGAGGTGAGACCCAGTACTTC.

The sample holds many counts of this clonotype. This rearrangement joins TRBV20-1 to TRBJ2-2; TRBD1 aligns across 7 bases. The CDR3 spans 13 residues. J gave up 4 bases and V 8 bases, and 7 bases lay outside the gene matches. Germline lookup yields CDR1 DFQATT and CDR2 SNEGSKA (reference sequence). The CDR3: CSSRGSTTGELFF. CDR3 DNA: TGCAGTTCCAGGGGGAGTACCACCGGGGAGCTGTTTTTT.

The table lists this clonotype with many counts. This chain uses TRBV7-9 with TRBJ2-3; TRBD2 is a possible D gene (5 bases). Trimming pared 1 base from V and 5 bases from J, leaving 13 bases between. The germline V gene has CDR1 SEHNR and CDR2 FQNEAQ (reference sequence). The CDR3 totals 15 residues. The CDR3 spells CASSLGPWRQDTQYF. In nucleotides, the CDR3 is TGTGCCAGCAGCTTAGGCCCGTGGAGGCAAGATACGCAGTATTTT.

CDR3: CSARGRTSKNTGELFF. CDR3 DNA: TGCAGTGCTAGGGGCAGGACCTCCAAAAACACCGGGGAGCTGTTTTTT. V usage is TRBV20-1 and J usage is TRBJ2-2; no definite D call. Germline-derived CDR1 and CDR2 are DFQATT and SNEGSKA (reference sequence). CDR3 length: 16 residues. Trimming cost V 3 bases and J 2 bases, with 16 bases left between them.

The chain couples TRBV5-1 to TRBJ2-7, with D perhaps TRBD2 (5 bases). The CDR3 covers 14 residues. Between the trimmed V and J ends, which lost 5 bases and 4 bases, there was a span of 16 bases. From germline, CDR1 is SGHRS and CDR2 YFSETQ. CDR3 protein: CASSIQAEPYEQYF. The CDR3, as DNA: TGCGCCAGCAGTATCCAAGCGGAGCCATACGAGCAGTACTTC.

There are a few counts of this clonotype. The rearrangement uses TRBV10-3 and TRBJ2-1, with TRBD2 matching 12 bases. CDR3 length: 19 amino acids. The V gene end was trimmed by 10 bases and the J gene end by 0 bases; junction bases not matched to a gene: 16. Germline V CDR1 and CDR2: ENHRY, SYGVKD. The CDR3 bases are TGTGCCACCACCCCGCGGGGGACTAGCGGGCGAAGCTCCTACAATGAGCAGTTCTTC. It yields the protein CATTPRGTSGRSSYNEQFF.

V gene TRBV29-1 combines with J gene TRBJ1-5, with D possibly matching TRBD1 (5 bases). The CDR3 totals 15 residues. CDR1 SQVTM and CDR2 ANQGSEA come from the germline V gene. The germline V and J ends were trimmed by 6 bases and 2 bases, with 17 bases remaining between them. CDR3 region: CSVRGEGSGNQPQHF. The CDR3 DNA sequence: TGCAGCGTCCGCGGCGAGGGGTCTGGCAATCAGCCCCAGCATTTT. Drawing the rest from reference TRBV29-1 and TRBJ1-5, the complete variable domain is SAVISQKPSRDICQRGTSLTIQCQVDSQVTMMFWYRQQPGQSLTLIATANQGSEATYESGFVIDKFPISRPNLTFSTLTVSNMSPEDSSIYLCSVRGEGSGNQPQHFGDGTRLSIL.

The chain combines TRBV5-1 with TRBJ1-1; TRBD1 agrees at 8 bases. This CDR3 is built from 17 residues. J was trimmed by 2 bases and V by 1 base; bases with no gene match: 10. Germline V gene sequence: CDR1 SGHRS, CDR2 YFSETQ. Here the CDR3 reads CASSLKRAGGVNTEAFF. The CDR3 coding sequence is TGCGCCAGCAGCTTGAAGAGGGCAGGGGGCGTCAACACTGAAGCTTTCTTT. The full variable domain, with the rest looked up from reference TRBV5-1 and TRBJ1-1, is KAGVTQTPRYLIKTRGQQVTLSCSPISGHRSVSWYQQTPGQGLQFLFEYFSETQRNKGNFPGRFSGRQFSNSRSEMNVSTLELGDSALYLCASSLKRAGGVNTEAFFGQGTRLTVV.

CDR3 residues: CASSQTNRNPYTGELFF. The CDR3 coding sequence is TGTGCCAGCAGCCAGACAAACCGAAACCCATACACCGGGGAGCTGTTTTTT. The rearrangement uses TRBV14 and TRBJ2-2; D not resolved. The CDR3 is made up of 17 amino acids. V was pared by 3 bases and J by 3 bases, with 17 bases between. Germline-derived CDR1 and CDR2 are SGHDN and FVKESK.

CDR3 amino acids: CASKEHRQMNTEAFF. The CDR3 region has the DNA TGCGCCAGTAAAGAACACAGGCAAATGAACACTGAAGCTTTCTTT. The V and J genes are TRBV5-1 and TRBJ1-1, with TRBD1 as a possible D gene (5 bases). Looked up from germline, CDR1 is SGHRS and CDR2 is YFSETQ. There are 15 residues in the CDR3. The V gene lost 8 bases and the J gene lost 0 bases, with 17 bases spanning the gap.

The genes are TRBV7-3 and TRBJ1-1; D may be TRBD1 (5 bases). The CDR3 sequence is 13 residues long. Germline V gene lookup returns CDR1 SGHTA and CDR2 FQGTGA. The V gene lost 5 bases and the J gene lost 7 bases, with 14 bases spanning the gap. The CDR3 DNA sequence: TGTGCCAGCAGCGACCTACCGGGGCTTGAAGCTTTCTTT. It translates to CASSDLPGLEAFF.

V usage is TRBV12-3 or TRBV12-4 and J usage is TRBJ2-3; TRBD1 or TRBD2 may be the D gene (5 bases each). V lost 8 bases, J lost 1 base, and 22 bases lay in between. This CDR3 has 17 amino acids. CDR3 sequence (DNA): TGTGCCAGCTCCTCCCCGGGGCCCGATGACGGCACAGATACGCAGTATTTT. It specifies CASSSPGPDDGTDTQYF.

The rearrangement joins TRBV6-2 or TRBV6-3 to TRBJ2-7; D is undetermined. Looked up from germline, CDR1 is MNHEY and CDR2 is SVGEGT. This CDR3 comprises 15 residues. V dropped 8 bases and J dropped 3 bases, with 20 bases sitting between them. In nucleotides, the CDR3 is TGTGCCAGCTCTGATCACCCCTCCGTTTTCTACGAGCAGTACGTC. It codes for CASSDHPSVFYEQYV.

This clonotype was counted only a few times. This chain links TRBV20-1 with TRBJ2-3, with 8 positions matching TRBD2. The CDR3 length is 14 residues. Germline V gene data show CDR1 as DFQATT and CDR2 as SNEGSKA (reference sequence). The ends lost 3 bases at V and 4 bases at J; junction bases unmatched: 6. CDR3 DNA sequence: TGCAGTGCTAGGTCCGGGGGGGGCTCAGATACGCAGTATTTT. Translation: CSARSGGGSDTQYF.

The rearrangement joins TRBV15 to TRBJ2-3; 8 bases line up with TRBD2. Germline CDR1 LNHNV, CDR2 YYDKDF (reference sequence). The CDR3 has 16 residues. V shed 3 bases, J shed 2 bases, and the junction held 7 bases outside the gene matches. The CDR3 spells CATSSGGALVTDTQYF. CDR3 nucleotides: TGTGCCACCAGCAGCGGGGGGGCCTTGGTCACAGATACGCAGTATTTT. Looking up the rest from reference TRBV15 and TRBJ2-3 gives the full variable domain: DAMVIQNPRYQVTQFGKPVTLSCSQTLNHNVMYWYQQKSSQAPKLLFHYYDKDFNNEADTPDNFQSRRPNTSFCFLDIRSPGLGDTAMYLCATSSGGALVTDTQYFGPGTRLTVL.